A single sample gave rise to the 9 T cell receptor beta chains below, sequenced in a study of shared clonotypes between healthy human individuals. The repertoire was sequenced with immunoSEQ multiplex PCR; TCRdb's copy has only in-frame clones and lacks some. The data show about 960,000 clones, less than 85% seen once. Specimen: memory CD4+ T cells sorted from blood. Indicated subset: CD45RA-negative fraction. The receptors stem from a man in his late teens or twenties in good health.

In this sample, this clone turned up a few times. This same CDR3 is encoded by further DNA sequences in the sample. V gene TRBV11-2 combines with J gene TRBJ1-4; TRBD1 agrees at 7 bases. Losses at the gene ends were 5 bases for V and 5 bases for J; bases not matched to a gene: 8. The germline V gene has CDR1 SGHAT and CDR2 FQNNGV. The CDR3 runs 15 residues. For the CDR3, the DNA is TGTGCCAGCAGCCACAGGACAGGAGGAAATGAAAAACTGTTTTTT. Protein sequence: CASSHRTGGNEKLFF.

The gene calls are TRBV27 and TRBJ2-7, with D maybe TRBD2 (6 bases). The ends were cut back, 5 bases at V and 3 bases at J, with 20 bases in the middle. CDR1 and CDR2 from the germline V gene are MNHEY and SMNVEV (reference sequence). The CDR3 sequence is 16 residues long. The DNA of the CDR3 is TGTGCCAGCAGTAAAACCCCCGGACTAACCCTCTACGAGCAGTACTTC. Translation gives CASSKTPGLTLYEQYF.

The CDR3, as DNA: TGTGCCAGCATGAGCGGTCAGGGTCCCTACGAGCAGTACTTC. Translated: CASMSGQGPYEQYF. The genes are TRBV6-5 and TRBJ2-7; D could derive from TRBD1 or TRBD2 (5 bases each). The germline CDR1 and CDR2 sequences are MNHEY and SVGAGI. The CDR3 loop spans 14 amino acids. The V end was cut by 7 bases, the J end by 2 bases, with 15 bases between.

The chain employs TRBV7-9 and TRBJ2-5; no reliable D call. This CDR3 contains 14 residues. The V and J ends lost 3 bases and 1 base respectively, with 9 bases between them. Germline assignment: CDR1 SEHNR and CDR2 FQNEAQ (reference sequence). The CDR3 bases are TGTGCCAGCAGCTTTTCGGAGATCCAAGAGACCCAGTACTTC. Amino acids: CASSFSEIQETQYF.

The chain recombines TRBV9 with TRBJ2-2; 8 bases align to TRBD2. J was trimmed by 0 bases and V by 4 bases; bases with no gene match: 8. CDR3 size: 17 residues. Germline loops: CDR1 SGDLS, CDR2 YYNGEE. CDR3 amino acids: CASSSRTSGANTGELFF. Written as DNA, the CDR3 is TGTGCCAGCAGCTCACGAACTAGCGGAGCGAACACCGGGGAGCTGTTTTTT.

The chain is built from TRBV19 and TRBJ1-5, with 7 bases matching TRBD1. The germline gives CDR1 LNHDA, CDR2 SQIVND (reference sequence). Losses at the gene ends were 3 bases for V and 9 bases for J; bases not matched to a gene: 8. This CDR3 region has 14 residues. The CDR3 region is CASSIGTVLGPQHF. As DNA, the CDR3 is TGTGCCAGTAGTATTGGGACAGTTTTGGGGCCCCAGCATTTT.

The chain links TRBV28 to TRBJ2-2; 8 bases agree with TRBD1. The J segment lost 0 bases and the V segment lost 8 bases, leaving 5 bases of the junction unmatched. Germline values: CDR1 MDHEN, CDR2 SYDVKM. The length of the CDR3 is 15 residues. The CDR3 nucleotides are TGTGCCAGCTCCCCAGGGGGCCCGAACACCGGGGAGCTGTTTTTT. Its translation: CASSPGGPNTGELFF.

The chain employs TRBV5-1 and TRBJ1-4; D unresolved. The CDR3 is made up of 14 amino acids. CDR1 SGHRS and CDR2 YFSETQ come from the germline V gene. V lost 2 bases and J lost 0, with 5 bases in between. The CDR3 DNA is TGCGCCAGCAGCTTCCTTGCAACTAATGAAAAACTGTTTTTT. Its translation is CASSFLATNEKLFF.

J is TRBJ2-1 and V is TRBV11-3; D is unresolved. The CDR3 spans 12 residues. The ends were cut back, 1 base at V and 7 bases at J, with 5 bases in the middle. Germline V lookup: CDR1 SGHNT, CDR2 YENEEA. Here the CDR3 DNA reads TGTGCCAGCAGCTTAGGAGAAAATGAGCAGTTCTTC. It is translated as CASSLGENEQFF. The whole variable domain, remainder taken from reference TRBV11-3 and TRBJ2-1, is EAGVVQSPRYKIIEKKQPVAFWCNPISGHNTLYWYLQNLGQGPELLIRYENEEAVDDSQLPKDRFSAERLKGVDSTLKIQPAELGDSAVYLCASSLGENEQFFGPGTRLTVL.